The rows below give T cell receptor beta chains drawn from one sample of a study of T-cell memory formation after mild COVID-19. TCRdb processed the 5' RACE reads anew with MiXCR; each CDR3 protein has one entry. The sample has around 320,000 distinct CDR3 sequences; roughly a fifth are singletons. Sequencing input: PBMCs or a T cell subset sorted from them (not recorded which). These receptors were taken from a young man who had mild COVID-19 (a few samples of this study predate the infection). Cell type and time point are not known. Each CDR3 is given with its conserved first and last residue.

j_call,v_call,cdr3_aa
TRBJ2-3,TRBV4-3,CASSLASGAPRSTDTQYF
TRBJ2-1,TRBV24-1,CATSDSVAGMYNEQFF
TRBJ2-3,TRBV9,CASSVAASPDTQYF
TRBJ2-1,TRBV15,CATRNAGGEQFF
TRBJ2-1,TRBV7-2,CASSLLAGGMSYGNEQFF
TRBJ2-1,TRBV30,CAWDAYNEQFF
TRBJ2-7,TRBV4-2,CASSQEQGSYEQYF
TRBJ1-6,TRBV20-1,CSARDIRYNSPLHF
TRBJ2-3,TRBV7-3,CASSPSFTDTQYF
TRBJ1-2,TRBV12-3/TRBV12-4,CASSLQGALGYTF
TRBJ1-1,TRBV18,CASSPGMNTEAFF
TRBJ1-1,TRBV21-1,CASSKPMAGAPNTEAFF
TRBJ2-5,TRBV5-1,CASSSIGGPRGTQYF
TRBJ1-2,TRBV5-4,CASSPRTGTGYGYTF
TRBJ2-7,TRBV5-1,CASSFQTDRPSYEQYF
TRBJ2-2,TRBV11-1,CASSYQPGPHDTGELFF
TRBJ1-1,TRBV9,CASSTRGSATEAFF
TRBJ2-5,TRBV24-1,CATSESGDQETQYF
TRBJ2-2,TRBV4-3,CASSPQLGRGDTGELFF
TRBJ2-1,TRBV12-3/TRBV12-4,CASSPRDTGNEQFF
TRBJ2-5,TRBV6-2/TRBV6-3,CASSRRTQETQYF
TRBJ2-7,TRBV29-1,CSVQTGTSYEQYF
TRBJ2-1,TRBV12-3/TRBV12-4,CASTTRVEQFF
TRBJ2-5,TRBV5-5,CASSTSGGARETQYF
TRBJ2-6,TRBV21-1,CASSQRRRSGANVLTF
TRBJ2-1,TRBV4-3,CASSQDWSHFNEQFF
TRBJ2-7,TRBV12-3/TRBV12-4,CASSPRTGYYEQYF
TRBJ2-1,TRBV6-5,CASRRAAIAVTYNEQFF
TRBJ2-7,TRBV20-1,CSATPSGYEQYF
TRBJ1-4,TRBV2,CASSGWGGEKLFF
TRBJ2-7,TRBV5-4,CASSFGRGLREQYF
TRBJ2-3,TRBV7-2,CASSLRAHGPTDTQYF
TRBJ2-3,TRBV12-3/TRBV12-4,CASSSGNTDTQYF
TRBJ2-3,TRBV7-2,CASSQYRADTQYF
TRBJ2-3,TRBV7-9,CASSGTGADTQYF
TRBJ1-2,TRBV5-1,CASSLTQATGKGYTF
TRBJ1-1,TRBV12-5,CASGLEGPEAFF
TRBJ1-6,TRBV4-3,CASSRRVRDSPLHF
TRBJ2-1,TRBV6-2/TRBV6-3,CASKYTLAGGLIHNEQFF
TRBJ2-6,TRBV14,CASSHVAYSGANVLTF
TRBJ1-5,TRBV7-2,CASSFGGAQPQHF
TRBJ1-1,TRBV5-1,CASSQDGDTEAFF
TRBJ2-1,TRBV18,CASSQRSPVDEQFF
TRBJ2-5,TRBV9,CASPLRETARETQYF